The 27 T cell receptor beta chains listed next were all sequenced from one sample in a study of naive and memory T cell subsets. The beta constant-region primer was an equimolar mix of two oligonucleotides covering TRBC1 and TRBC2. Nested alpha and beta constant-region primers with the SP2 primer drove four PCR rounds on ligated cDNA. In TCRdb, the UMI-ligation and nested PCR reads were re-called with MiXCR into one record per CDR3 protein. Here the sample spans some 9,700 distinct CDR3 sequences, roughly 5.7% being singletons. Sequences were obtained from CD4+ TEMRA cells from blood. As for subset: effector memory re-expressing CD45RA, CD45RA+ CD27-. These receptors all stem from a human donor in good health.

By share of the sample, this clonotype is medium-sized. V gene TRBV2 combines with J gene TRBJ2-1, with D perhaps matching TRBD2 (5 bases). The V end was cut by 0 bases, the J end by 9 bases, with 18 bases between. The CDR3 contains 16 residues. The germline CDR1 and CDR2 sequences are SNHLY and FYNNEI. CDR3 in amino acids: CASSEAGSRRRSEQFF. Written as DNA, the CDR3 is TGTGCCAGCAGTGAAGCGGGGTCTAGGAGGAGGTCTGAGCAGTTCTTC.

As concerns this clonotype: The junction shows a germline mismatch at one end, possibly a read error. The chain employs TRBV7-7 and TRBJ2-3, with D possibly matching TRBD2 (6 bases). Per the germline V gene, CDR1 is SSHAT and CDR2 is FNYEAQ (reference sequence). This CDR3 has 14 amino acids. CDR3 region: CASSAGTSTDTQYF. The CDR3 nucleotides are TGTGCTAGCAGCGCCGGGACTAGCACAGATACGCAGTATTTT.

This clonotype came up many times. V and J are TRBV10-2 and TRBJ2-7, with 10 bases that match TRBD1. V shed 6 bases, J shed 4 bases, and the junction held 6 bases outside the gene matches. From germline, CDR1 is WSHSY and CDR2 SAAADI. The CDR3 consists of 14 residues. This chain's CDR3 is CASSGQGEGYEQYF. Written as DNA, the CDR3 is TGCGCCAGCAGCGGACAGGGGGAAGGGTACGAGCAGTACTTC.

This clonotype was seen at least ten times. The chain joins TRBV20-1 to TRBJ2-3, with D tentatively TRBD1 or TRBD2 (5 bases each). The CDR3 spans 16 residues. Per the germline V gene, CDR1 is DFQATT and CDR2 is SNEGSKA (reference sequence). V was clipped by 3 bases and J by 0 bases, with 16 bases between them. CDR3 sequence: CSARARGDPSTDTQYF. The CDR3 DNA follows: TGCAGTGCTAGGGCGAGGGGAGACCCTAGCACAGATACGCAGTATTTT.

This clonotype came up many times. The CDR3 nucleotides are TGTGCCAGGGGGGCTAGCGGATACAATGAGCAGTTCTTC. This encodes CARGASGYNEQFF. The V call is TRBV7-9, the J call TRBJ2-1; maybe TRBD2 (7 bases). This CDR3 comprises 13 residues. The germline V gene has CDR1 SEHNR and CDR2 FQNEAQ (reference sequence). The V and J ends lost 9 bases and 4 bases respectively, with 13 bases between them.

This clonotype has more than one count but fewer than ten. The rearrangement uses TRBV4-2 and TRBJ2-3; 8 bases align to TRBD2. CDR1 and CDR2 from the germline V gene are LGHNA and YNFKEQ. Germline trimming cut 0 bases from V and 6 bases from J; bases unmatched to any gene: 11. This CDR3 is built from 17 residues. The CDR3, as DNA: TGTGCCAGCAGCCAAGACAGGGGAGCGGGGGCGGGTGATACGCAGTATTTT. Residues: CASSQDRGAGAGDTQYF.

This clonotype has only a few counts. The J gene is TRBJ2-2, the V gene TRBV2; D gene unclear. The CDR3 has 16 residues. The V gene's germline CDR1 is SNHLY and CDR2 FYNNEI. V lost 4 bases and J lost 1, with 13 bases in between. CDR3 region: CASSASRRQNTGELFF. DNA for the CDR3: TGTGCCAGCAGTGCGAGTCGGCGGCAGAACACCGGGGAGCTGTTTTTT.

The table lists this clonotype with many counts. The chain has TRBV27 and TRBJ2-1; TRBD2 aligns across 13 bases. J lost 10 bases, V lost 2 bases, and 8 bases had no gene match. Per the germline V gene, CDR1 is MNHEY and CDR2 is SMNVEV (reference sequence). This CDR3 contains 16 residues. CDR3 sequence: CASSLPGTSGVGEQFF. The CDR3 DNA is TGTGCCAGCAGTTTACCGGGGACTAGCGGGGTAGGGGAGCAGTTCTTC.

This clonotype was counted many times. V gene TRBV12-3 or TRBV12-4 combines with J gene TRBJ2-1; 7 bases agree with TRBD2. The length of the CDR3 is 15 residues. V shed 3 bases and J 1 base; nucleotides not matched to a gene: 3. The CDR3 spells CASSFRSGSYNEQFF. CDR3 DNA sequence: TGTGCCAGCAGTTTTCGTAGCGGGTCCTACAATGAGCAGTTCTTC.

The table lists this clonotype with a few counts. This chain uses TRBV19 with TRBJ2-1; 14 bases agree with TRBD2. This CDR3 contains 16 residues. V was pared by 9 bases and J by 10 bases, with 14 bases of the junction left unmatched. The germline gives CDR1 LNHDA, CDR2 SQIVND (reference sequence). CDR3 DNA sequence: TGTGCCAGCTCGCGTGGACTAGCGGGAGGTGTGGCCGAGCAGTTCTTC. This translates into CASSRGLAGGVAEQFF.

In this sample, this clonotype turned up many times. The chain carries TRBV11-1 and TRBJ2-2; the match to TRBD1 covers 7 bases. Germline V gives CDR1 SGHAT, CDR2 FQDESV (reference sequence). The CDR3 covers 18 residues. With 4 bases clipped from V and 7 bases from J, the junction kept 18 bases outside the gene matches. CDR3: CASSSRTGSGKMVGELFF. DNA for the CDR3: TGTGCCAGCAGCTCCCGGACAGGATCGGGTAAAATGGTCGGGGAGCTGTTTTTT.

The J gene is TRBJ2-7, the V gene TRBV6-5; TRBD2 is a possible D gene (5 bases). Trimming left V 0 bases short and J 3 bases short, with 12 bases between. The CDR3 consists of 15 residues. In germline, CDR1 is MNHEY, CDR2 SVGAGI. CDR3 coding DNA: TGTGCCAGCAGTTACTCGATTCCGGGGAACTACGAGCAGTACTTC. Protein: CASSYSIPGNYEQYF.

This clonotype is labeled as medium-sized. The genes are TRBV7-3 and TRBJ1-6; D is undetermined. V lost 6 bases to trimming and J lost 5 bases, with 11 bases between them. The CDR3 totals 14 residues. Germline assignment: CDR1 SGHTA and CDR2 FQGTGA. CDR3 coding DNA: TGTGCCAGCAGTCTCGGTAGTAATAATTCACCCCTCCACTTT. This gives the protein CASSLGSNNSPLHF.

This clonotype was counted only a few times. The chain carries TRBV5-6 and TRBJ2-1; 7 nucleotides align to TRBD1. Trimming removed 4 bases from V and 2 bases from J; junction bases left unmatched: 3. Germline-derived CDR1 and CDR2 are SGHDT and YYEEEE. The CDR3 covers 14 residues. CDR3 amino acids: CASSRDRTYNEQFF. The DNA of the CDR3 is TGTGCCAGCAGCCGGGACAGAACCTACAATGAGCAGTTCTTC.

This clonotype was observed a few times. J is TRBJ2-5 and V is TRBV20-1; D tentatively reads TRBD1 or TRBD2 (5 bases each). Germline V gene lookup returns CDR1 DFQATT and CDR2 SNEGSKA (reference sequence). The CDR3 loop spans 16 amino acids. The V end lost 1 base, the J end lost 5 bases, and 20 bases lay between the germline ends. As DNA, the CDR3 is TGCAGTGCTAGAGGAGCTATGTCGGGAAGGGGCGAGACCCAGTACTTC. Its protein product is CSARGAMSGRGETQYF.

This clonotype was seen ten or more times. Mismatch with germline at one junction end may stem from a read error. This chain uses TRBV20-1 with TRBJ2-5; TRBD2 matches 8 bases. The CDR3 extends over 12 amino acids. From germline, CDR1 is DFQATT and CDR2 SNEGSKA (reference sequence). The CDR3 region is CSARGRAGGGHF. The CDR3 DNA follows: TGCAGTGCTAGAGGGAGGGCGGGAGGCGGACACTTC.

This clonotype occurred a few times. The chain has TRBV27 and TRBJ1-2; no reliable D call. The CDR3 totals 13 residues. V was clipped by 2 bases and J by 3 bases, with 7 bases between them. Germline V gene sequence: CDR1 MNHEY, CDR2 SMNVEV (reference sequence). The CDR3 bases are TGTGCCAGCAGTTTAAAAGGCGACTATGGCTACACCTTC. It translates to CASSLKGDYGYTF.

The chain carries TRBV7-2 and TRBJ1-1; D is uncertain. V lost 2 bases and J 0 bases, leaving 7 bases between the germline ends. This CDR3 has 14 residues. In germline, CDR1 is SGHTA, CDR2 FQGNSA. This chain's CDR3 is CASSLTGMNTEAFF. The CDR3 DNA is TGTGCCAGCAGCTTAACGGGGATGAACACTGAAGCTTTCTTT.

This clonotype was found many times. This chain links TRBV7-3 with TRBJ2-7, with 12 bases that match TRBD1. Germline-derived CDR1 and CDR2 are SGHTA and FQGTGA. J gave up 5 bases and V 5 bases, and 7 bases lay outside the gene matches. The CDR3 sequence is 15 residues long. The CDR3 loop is CASSRTGTGGDEQYF. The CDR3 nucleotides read TGTGCCAGCAGCCGTACCGGGACAGGGGGCGACGAGCAGTACTTC. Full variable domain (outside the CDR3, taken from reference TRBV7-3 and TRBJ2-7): GAGVSQTPSNKVTEKGKYVELRCDPISGHTALYWYRQSLGQGPEFLIYFQGTGAADDSGLPNDRFFAVRPEGSVSTLKIQRTERGDSAVYLCASSRTGTGGDEQYFGPGTRLTVT.

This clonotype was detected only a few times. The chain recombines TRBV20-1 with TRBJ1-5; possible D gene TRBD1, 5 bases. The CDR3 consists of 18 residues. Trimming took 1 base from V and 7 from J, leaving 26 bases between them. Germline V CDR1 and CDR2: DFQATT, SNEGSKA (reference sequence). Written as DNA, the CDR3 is TGCAGTGCTAGAGCTGGGCCAGGGTTCGCGGGGTCGGGCCAGCCCCAGCATTTT. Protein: CSARAGPGFAGSGQPQHF.

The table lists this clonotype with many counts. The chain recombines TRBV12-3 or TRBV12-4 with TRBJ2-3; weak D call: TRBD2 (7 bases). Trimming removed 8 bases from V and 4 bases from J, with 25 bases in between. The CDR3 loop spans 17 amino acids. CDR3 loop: CASGTTQWGGVPDTQYF. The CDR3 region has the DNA TGTGCCAGCGGGACAACCCAATGGGGGGGCGTACCAGATACGCAGTATTTT.

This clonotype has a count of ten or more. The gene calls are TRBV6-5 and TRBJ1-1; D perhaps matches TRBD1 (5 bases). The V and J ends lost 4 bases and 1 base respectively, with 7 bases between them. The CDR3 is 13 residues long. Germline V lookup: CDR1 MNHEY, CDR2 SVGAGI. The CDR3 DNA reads TGTGCCAGCAGTTCAACAGGGAACACTGAAGCTTTCTTT. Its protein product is CASSSTGNTEAFF.

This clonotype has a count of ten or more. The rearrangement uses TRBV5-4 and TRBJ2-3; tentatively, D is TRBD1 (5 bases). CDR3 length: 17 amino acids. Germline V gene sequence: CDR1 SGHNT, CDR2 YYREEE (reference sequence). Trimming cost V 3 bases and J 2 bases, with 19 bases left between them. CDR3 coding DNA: TGTGCCAGCAGCTCGAAGACAGTTAGGACGGACACAGATACGCAGTATTTT. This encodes CASSSKTVRTDTDTQYF.

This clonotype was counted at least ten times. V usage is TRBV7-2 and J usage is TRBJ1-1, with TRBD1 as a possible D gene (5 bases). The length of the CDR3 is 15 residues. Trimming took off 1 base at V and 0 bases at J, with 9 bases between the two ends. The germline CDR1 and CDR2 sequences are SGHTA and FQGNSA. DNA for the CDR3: TGTGCCAGCAGCTTAGGTCCAGGGATGAACACTGAAGCTTTCTTT. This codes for CASSLGPGMNTEAFF.

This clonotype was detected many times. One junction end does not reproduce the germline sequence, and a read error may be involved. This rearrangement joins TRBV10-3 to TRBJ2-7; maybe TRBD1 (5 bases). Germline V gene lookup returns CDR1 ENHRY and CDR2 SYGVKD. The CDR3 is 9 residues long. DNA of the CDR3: TGTGCCATCAGTGCGGTACAGGTGTTC. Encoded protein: CAISAVQVF.

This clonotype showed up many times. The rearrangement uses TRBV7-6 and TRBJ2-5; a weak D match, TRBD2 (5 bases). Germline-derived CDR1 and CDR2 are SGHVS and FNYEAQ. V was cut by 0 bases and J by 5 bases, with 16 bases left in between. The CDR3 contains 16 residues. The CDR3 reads CASSLARAASGETQYF. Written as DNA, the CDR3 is TGTGCCAGCAGCTTAGCCCGCGCGGCGAGCGGCGAGACCCAGTACTTC.

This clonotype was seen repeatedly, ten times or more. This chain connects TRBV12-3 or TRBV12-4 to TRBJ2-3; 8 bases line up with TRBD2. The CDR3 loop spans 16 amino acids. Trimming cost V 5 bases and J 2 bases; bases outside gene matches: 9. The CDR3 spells CASSPRGLVNTDTQYF. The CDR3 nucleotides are TGTGCCAGCAGTCCCCGGGGACTAGTCAACACAGATACGCAGTATTTT.